This TCR beta chain was sequenced in a study of cytomegalovirus exposure and HLA in healthy donors. Overall study findings and caveats: The sole available immune exposure information was CMV serostatus. Within the data, a cluster of highly shared sequence variants was likely a sequencing artifact.

CDR3 length: 17 amino acids. With V trimmed by 4 bases and J by 0 bases, 10 bases remained unmatched. Germline lookup yields CDR1 SGHRS and CDR2 YFSETQ. Points on this clone: Antigen unknown.

Use of 60 Vbeta and 13 Jbeta primers characterized the PCR. Assay: immunoSEQ multiplex PCR; the TCRdb copy retains only in-frame clones and omits some. The sample carries about 140,000 clones, roughly 77% recorded once. Healthy bone marrow donors made up the cohort. Donors sampled were nominally healthy, though unrecorded immune exposures were likely. The gene calls are TRBV5-1 and TRBJ2-3, with 8 bases aligning to TRBD2. The TCR comes from a man aged 35 to 55 in good health and CMV-seronegative. The sample comprised PBMCs. CDR3 nucleotides: TGCGCCAGCAGCCCCTCGGTGGTAGCGGGGAGCACAGATACGCAGTATTTT. Residues: CASSPSVVAGSTDTQYF.